This paragraph reports one TCR beta chain. This entry is derived from a study of blood T cells in healthy people across ages. Every donor gave 7.5 to 10 milliliters of peripheral blood. Per germline, CDR1 SGHVS and CDR2 FQNEAQ. Trimming shortened V by 4 bases and J by 4 bases, and 10 bases separated the two germline ends. CDR3 length: 13 residues. Primers used in a second PCR of about 7 to 12 cycles were a sample-barcoded 5' primer and a J-beta primer mix. Each cDNA molecule was tagged by a template-switch adaptor with 12 random nucleotides. MiXCR, applied by TCRdb to the 5' RACE reads, yields one record per CDR3 protein. The data hold some 1,800,000 distinct CDR3 sequences, with roughly two fifths observed a single time.

The TCR comes from a human donor in good health. The rearrangement uses TRBV7-8 and TRBJ1-1; D is uncertain. Input material: blood. The CDR3: CASSSTDFTEAFF. CDR3 nucleotides: TGTGCCAGCAGCTCAACGGACTTCACTGAAGCTTTCTTT.